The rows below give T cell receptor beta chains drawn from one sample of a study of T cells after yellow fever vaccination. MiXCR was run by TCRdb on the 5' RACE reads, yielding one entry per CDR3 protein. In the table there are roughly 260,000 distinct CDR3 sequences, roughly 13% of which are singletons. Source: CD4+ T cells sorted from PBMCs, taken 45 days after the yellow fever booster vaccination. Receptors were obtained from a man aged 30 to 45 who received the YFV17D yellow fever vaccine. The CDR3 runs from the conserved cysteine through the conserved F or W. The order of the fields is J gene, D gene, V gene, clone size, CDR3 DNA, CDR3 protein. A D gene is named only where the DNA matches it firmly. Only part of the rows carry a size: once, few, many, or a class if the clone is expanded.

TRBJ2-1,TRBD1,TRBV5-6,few,TGTGCCAGCAGCTCCGGGACAGCCCCCTACAATGAGCAGTTCTTC,CASSSGTAPYNEQFF
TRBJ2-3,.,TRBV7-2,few,TGTGCCAGCAGCCCTCCCCGCGAGGGAGTGTCGGATACGCAGTATTTT,CASSPPREGVSDTQYF
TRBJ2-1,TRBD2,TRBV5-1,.,TGCGCCAGCTCTCCCGGACTAGCGGGAAATGGGCTACGCAATGAGCAGTTCTTC,CASSPGLAGNGLRNEQFF
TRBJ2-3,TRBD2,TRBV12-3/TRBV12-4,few,TGTGCCAGCAGTAGGGGACTAGCGGTTCGGGATACGCAGTATTTT,CASSRGLAVRDTQYF
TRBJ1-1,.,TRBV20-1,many,TGCAGTCACTGGGACCGACAGGTGGAAGCTTTCTTT,CSHWDRQVEAFF
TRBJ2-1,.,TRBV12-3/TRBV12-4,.,TGTGCCAGCAGTTGGGGTCCCTTGAATGAGCAGTTCTTC,CASSWGPLNEQFF
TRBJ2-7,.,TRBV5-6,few,TGTGCCAGCAGCTTTCGCTATAGCTCCTACGAGCAGTACTTC,CASSFRYSSYEQYF
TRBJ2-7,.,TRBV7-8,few,TGTGCCAGCAGCTTAGAAGGATGGTCCTACGAGCAGTACTTC,CASSLEGWSYEQYF
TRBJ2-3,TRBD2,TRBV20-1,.,TGCAGTGCAATAGCGGGAGTGGCAGATACGCAGTATTTT,CSAIAGVADTQYF
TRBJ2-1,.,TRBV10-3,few,TGTGCCATCAGTCCCCGGGACGCTAGCAATGAGCAGTTCTTC,CAISPRDASNEQFF
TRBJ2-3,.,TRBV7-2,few,TGTGCCAGCAGCTTAGGGATTCTAGCGAGCACAGATACGCAGTATTTT,CASSLGILASTDTQYF
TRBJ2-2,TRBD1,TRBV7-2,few,TGTGCCAGCAGGATAGGACAGGCCGGGGAGCTGTTTTTT,CASRIGQAGELFF
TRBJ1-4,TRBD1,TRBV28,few,TGTGCCAGCAGTTTGGGTGGGACAGGGCGTGAAAAACTGTTTTTT,CASSLGGTGREKLFF
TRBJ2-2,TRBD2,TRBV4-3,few,TGCGCCAGCAGCCCCAGGCTGGGTAGCGGGGCGAACACCGGGGAGCTGTTTTTT,CASSPRLGSGANTGELFF
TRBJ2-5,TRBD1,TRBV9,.,TGTGCCAGCAGCGCGAGGACAGGGGCGGAGACCCAGTACTTC,CASSARTGAETQYF
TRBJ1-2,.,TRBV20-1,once,TGCAGTGCTAGTGGTTTGGGGCAGGGGAACTATGGCTACACCTTC,CSASGLGQGNYGYTF
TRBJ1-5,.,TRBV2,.,TGTGCCAGCAGTCTGGACAGTGGGATTAATCAGCCCCAGCATTTT,CASSLDSGINQPQHF
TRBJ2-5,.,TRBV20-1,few,TGCAGTGCTTCTAGGACATACCAAGAGACCCAGTACTTC,CSASRTYQETQYF
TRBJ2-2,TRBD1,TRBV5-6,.,TGTGCCAGCAGCTTGCGGACAGGATCTAACACCGGGGAGCTGTTTTTT,CASSLRTGSNTGELFF
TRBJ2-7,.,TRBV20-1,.,TGCAGTGCTCCTGGACCCGAGGGGCTTAGGTCCTACGAGCAGTACTTC,CSAPGPEGLRSYEQYF
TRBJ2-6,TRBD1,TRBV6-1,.,TGTGCCAGCAGGCCTAGGGGGACAGGGGGCGTTACTGGGGCCAACGTCCTGACTTTC,CASRPRGTGGVTGANVLTF
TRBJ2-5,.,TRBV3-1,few,TGTGCCAGCAGCCCCCACATAGGAGAGACCCAGTACTTC,CASSPHIGETQYF
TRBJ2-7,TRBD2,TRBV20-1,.,TGCAGTGCTAGCCTAGCGGGAGTTTGCGAGCAGTACTTC,CSASLAGVCEQYF
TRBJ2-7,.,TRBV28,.,TGTGCCAGCAGTCCGCAGAAAAGCCCTGGCTCCTACGAGCAGTACTTC,CASSPQKSPGSYEQYF
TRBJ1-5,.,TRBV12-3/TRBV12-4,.,TGTGCCAGCAGTGCCGGGGCGATAGGCAATCAGCCCCAGCATTTT,CASSAGAIGNQPQHF
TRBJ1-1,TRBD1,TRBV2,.,TGTGCCAGCAATAAAAACAGGGGTGAAGCTTTCTTT,CASNKNRGEAFF
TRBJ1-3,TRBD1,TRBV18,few,TGTGCCAGCTCACCACGCGCGACAGGGGCGTCTACATCTGGAAACACCATATATTTT,CASSPRATGASTSGNTIYF
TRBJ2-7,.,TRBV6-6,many,TGTGCCAGCAGTTCCCAGGGATACGAGCAGTACTTC,CASSSQGYEQYF
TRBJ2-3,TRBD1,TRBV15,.,TGTGCCACCAGCAGCTCGGGACAGAGAACAGATACGCAGTATTTT,CATSSSGQRTDTQYF